Following are 5 T cell receptor beta chains from one sample sequenced in a study of T cells in Graves' hyperthyroidism and ophthalmopathy. Researchers took RNA transcripts and amplified the TCR beta CDR3 regions from them. HTBI primers were the set used in a first-round RT-PCR of the TCR CDR3. MiXCR was run by TCRdb on the multiplex PCR reads, yielding one entry per CDR3 protein. This repertoire shows about 480,000 distinct CDR3 sequences, roughly 23% found once; its top ten account for 45% to 50%. Sample: blood. These receptors were collected from a woman aged 70-85 years with Graves' ophthalmopathy.

As for this clonotype: A much larger clone lies one base from this, so it may be a read error. DNA for the CDR3: TGTGCCAGCAGTTACGAATACGAGCAGTACTTC. Protein sequence: CASSYEYEQYF. V is TRBV6-5 and J is TRBJ2-7, with D unresolved. Germline CDR1 and CDR2: MNHEY and SVGAGI. The CDR3 extends over 11 amino acids. Deletions cut 2 bases from V and 4 bases from J, with 3 bases between.

The CDR3 loop is CSAPRSGSEKLFF. The CDR3 region has the DNA TGCAGTGCTCCTCGGTCCGGGAGTGAAAAACTGTTTTTT. J is TRBJ1-4 and V is TRBV20-1; no definite D call. The V end lost 5 bases, the J end lost 7 bases, and 14 bases lay between the germline ends. The CDR3 runs 13 residues. Per germline, CDR1 DFQATT and CDR2 SNEGSKA (reference sequence).

This clonotype was seen repeatedly, ten times or more. This chain uses TRBV12-3 or TRBV12-4 with TRBJ2-1, with 7 bases lining up with TRBD2. The junction had 7 bases not matched to a gene; V was cut back by 5 bases and J by 9 bases. CDR3 length: 13 amino acids. CDR3 region: CASSRTLASEQFF. The CDR3 DNA sequence: TGTGCCAGCAGTCGAACACTAGCGAGTGAGCAGTTCTTC.

The table lists this clonotype with a few counts. The CDR3 sequence is CASSTEPGHYGYTF. CDR3 nucleotide sequence: TGTGCCAGCAGCACCGAACCGGGTCACTATGGCTACACCTTC. This chain uses TRBV7-8 with TRBJ1-2; no definite D call. With 5 bases removed from V and 3 bases from J, the gap between germline ends came to 13 bases. CDR3 size: 14 residues. CDR1 and CDR2 from the germline V gene are SGHVS and FQNEAQ.

This clonotype has at least ten counts. The chain uses TRBV13 and TRBJ2-3, with 11 bases fitting TRBD2. CDR1 is PRHDT and CDR2 is FYEKMQ in the germline V gene (reference sequence). The CDR3 extends over 17 amino acids. After removal of 4 bases from V and 4 bases from J, the junction contained 10 bases not matched to a gene. The CDR3 region is CASSSRSLAGGSDTQYF. Here the CDR3 DNA reads TGTGCCAGCAGCTCACGGTCCCTAGCGGGAGGTTCAGATACGCAGTATTTT.